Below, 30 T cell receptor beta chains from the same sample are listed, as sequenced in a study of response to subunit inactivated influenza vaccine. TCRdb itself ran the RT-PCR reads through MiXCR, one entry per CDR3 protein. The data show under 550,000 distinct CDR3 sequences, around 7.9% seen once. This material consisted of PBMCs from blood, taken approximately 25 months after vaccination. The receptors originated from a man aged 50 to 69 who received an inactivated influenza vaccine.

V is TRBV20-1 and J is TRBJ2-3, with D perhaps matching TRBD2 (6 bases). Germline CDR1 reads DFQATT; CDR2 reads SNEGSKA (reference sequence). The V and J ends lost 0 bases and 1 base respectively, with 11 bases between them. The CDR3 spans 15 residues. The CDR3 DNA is TGCAGTGCTAGAGAGGCGGGGAGCGGCACAGATACGCAGTATTTT. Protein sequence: CSAREAGSGTDTQYF.

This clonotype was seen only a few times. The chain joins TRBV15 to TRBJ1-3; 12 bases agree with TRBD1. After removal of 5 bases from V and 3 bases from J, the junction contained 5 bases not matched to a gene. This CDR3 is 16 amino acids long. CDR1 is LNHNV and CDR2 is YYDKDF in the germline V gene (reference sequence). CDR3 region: CATSEGTGGFGNTIYF. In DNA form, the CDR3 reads TGTGCCACCAGCGAGGGGACAGGGGGCTTTGGAAACACCATATATTTT.

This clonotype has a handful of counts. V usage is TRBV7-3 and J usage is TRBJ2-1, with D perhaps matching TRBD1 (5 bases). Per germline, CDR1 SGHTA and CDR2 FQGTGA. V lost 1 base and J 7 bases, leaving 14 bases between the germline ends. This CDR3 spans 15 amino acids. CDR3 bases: TGTGCCAGCAGCTTAAGACGGGTCGCAGGGAATGAGCAGTTCTTC. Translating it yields CASSLRRVAGNEQFF. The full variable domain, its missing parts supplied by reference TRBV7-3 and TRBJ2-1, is GAGVSQTPSNKVTEKGKYVELRCDPISGHTALYWYRQSLGQGPEFLIYFQGTGAADDSGLPNDRFFAVRPEGSVSTLKIQRTERGDSAVYLCASSLRRVAGNEQFFGPGTRLTVL.

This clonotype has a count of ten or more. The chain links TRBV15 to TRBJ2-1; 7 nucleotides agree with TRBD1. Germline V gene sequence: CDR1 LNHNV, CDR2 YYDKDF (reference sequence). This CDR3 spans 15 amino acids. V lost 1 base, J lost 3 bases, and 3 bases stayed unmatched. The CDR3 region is CATSRGWDSYNEQFF. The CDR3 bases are TGTGCCACCAGCAGAGGGTGGGACAGCTACAATGAGCAGTTCTTC.

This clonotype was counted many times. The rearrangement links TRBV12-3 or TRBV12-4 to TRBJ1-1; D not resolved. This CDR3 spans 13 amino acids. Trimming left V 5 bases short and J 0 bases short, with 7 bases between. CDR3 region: CASSPEVNTEAFF. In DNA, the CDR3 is TGTGCCAGCAGTCCAGAGGTGAACACTGAAGCTTTCTTT.

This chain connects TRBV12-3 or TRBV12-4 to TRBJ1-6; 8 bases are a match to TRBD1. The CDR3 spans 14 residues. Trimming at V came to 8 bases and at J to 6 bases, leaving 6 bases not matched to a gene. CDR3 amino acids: CASWTGSPNSPLHF. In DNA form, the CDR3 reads TGTGCCAGCTGGACAGGGAGCCCTAATTCACCCCTCCACTTT.

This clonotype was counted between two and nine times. CDR3 sequence: CASSFGGASSGNTIYF. CDR3 sequence (DNA): TGTGCCAGCAGTTTCGGGGGCGCAAGCTCTGGAAACACCATATATTTT. The gene calls are TRBV28 and TRBJ1-3, with a tentative D call TRBD1 (6 bases). Germline V gene data show CDR1 as MDHEN and CDR2 as SYDVKM. The CDR3 contains 16 residues. The V end lost 3 bases, the J end lost 0 bases, and 12 bases lay between the germline ends.

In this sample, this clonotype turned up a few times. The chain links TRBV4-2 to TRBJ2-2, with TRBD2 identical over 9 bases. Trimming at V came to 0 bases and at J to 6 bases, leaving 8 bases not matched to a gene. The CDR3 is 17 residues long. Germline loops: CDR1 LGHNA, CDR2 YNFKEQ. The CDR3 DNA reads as TGTGCCAGCAGCCAAGAACCGGGACTAGCTTTGTCCGGGGAGCTGTTTTTT. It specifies CASSQEPGLALSGELFF.

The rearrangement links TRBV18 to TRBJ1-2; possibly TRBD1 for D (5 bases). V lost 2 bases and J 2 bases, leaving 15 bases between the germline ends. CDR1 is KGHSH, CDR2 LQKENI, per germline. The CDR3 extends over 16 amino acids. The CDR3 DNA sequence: TGTGCCAGCTCACCAACCGTACAGGTCCCCAACTATGGCTACACCTTC. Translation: CASSPTVQVPNYGYTF.

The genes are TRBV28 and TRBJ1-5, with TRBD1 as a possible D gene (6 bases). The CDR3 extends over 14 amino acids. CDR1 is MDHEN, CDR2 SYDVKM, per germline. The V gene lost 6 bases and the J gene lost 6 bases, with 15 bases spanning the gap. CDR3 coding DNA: TGTGCCAGCAGACCCTCCTTACAGGGTCAGCCCCAGCATTTT. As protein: CASRPSLQGQPQHF.

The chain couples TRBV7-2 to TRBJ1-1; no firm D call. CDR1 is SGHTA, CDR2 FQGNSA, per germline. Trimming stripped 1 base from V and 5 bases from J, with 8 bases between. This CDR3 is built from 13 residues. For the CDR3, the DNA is TGTGCCAGCAGCTTAGAGGTAATTACTGAAGCTTTCTTT. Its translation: CASSLEVITEAFF.

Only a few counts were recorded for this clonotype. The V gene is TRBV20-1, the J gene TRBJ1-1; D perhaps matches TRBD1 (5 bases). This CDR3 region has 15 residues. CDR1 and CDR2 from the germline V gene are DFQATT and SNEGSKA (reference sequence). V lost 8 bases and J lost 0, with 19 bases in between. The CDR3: CSTGTARSMNTEAFF. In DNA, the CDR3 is TGCAGTACAGGAACAGCTAGATCCATGAACACTGAAGCTTTCTTT.

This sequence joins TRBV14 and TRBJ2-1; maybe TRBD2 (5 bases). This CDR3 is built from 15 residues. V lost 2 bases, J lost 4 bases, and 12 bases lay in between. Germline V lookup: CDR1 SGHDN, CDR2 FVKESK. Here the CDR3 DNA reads TGTGCCAGCAGCCAACCCAAGGGCGGGTACAATGAGCAGTTCTTC. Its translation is CASSQPKGGYNEQFF. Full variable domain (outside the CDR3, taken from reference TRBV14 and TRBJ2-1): EAGVTQFPSHSVIEKGQTVTLRCDPISGHDNLYWYRRVMGKEIKFLLHFVKESKQDESGMPNNRFLAERTGGTYSTLKVQPAELEDSGVYFCASSQPKGGYNEQFFGPGTRLTVL.

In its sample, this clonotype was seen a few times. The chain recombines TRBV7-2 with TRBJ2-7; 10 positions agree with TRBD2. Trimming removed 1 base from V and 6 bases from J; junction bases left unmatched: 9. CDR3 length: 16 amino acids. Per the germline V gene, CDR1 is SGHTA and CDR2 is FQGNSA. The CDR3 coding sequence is TGTGCCAGCAGCTTAGAGATGGGACTAGCGCCCTTCGAGCAGTACTTC. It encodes CASSLEMGLAPFEQYF.

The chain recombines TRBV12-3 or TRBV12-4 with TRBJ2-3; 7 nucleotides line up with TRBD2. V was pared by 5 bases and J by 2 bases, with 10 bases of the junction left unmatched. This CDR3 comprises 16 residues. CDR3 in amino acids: CASSPRSGTYTDTQYF. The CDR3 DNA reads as TGTGCCAGCAGTCCCAGAAGCGGGACTTACACAGATACGCAGTATTTT.

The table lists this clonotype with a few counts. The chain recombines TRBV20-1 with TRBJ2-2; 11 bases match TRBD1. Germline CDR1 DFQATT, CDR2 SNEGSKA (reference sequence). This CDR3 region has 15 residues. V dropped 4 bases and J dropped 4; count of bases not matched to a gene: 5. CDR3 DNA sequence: TGCAGTGCTACCTCCGGGACAGGGGGCACCGGGGAGCTGTTTTTT. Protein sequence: CSATSGTGGTGELFF.

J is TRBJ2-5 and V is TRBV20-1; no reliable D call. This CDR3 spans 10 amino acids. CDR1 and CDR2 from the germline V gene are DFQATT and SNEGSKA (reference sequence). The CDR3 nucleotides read TGCAGCACCCTGGGGGAGACCCAGTACTTC. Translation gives CSTLGETQYF.

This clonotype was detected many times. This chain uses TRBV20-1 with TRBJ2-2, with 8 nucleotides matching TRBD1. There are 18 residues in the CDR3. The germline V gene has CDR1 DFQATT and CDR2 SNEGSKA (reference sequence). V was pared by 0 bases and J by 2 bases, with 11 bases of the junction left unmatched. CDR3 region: CSARDSDRGPLNTGELFF. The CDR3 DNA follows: TGCAGTGCTAGAGATAGCGACAGGGGTCCTCTTAACACCGGGGAGCTGTTTTTT.

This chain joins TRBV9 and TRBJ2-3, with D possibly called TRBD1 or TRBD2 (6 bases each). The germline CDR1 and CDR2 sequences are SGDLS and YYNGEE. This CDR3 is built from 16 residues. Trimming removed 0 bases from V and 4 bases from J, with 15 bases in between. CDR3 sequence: CASSVAGGHSSDTQYF. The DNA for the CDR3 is TGTGCCAGCAGCGTAGCTGGGGGGCACTCATCAGATACGCAGTATTTT.

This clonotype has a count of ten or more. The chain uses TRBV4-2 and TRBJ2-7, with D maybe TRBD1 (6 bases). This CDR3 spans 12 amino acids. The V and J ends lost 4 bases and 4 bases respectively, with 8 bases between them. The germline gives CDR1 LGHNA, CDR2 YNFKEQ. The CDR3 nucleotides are TGTGCCAGCAGCCCTACAGGGTACGAGCAGTACTTC. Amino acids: CASSPTGYEQYF.

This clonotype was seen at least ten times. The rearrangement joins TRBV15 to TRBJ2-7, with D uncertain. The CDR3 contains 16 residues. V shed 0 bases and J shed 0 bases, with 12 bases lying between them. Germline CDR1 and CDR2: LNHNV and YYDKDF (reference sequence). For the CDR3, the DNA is TGTGCCACCAGCAGAGATCCTGGCGAAAGCTCCTACGAGCAGTACTTC. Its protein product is CATSRDPGESSYEQYF.

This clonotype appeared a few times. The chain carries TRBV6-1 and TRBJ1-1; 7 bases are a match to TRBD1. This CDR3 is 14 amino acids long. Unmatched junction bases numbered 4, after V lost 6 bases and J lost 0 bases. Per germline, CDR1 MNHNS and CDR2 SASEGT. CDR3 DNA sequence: TGTGCCAGCAGGCAGGGGGGTCTGAACACTGAAGCTTTCTTT. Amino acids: CASRQGGLNTEAFF.

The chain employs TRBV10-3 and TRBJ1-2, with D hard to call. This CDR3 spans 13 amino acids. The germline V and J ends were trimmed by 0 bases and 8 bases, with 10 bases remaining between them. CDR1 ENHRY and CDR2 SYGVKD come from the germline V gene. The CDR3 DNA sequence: TGTGCCATCAGTGAGTCGCCGGATTTGGGCTACACCTTC. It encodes CAISESPDLGYTF.

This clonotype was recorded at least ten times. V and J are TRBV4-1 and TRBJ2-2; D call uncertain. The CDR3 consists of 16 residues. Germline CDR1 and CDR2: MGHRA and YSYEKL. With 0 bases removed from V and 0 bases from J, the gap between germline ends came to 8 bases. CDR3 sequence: CASSQEVLPNTGELFF. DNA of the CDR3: TGCGCCAGCAGCCAAGAGGTCCTGCCGAACACCGGGGAGCTGTTTTTT.

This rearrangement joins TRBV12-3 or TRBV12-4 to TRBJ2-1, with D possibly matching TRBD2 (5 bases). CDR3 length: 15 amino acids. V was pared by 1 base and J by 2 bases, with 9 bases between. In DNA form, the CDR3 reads TGTGCCAGCAGTTTAGAACGAGCGGCCTACAATGAGCAGTTCTTC. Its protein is CASSLERAAYNEQFF.

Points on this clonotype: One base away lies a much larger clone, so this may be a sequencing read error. The CDR3 here is CASSFQPQGAPGYTF. Written as DNA, the CDR3 is TGTGCCAGCAGTTTCCAGCCACAGGGGGCGCCTGGCTACACCTTC. The chain recombines TRBV12-3 or TRBV12-4 with TRBJ1-2; 9 bases map to TRBD1. Trimming at V came to 3 bases and at J to 7 bases, leaving 9 bases not matched to a gene. The CDR3 runs 15 residues.

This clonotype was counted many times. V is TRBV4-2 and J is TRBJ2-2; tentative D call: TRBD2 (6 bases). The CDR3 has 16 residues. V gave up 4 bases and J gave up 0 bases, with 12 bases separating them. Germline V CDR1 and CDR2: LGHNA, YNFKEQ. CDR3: CASSPLDYTNTGELFF. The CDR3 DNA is TGTGCCAGCAGCCCATTGGACTATACGAACACCGGGGAGCTGTTTTTT.

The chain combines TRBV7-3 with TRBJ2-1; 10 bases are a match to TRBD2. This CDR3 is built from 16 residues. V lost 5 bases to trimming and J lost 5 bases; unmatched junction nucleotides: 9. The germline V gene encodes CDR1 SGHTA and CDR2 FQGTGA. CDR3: CASSPESGRVNNEQFF. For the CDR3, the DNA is TGTGCCAGCAGCCCCGAAAGCGGGAGGGTTAACAATGAGCAGTTCTTC.

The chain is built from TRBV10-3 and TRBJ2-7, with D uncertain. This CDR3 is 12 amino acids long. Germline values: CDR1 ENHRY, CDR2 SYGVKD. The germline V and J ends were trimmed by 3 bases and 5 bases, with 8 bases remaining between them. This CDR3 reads CAISESWNEQYF. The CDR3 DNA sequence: TGTGCCATCAGTGAATCGTGGAACGAGCAGTACTTC.

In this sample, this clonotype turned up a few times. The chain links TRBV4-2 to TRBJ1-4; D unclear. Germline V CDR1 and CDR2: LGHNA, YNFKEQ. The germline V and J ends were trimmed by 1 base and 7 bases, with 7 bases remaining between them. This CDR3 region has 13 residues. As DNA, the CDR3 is TGTGCCAGCAGCCAAGCCCCCGGTGAAAAACTGTTTTTT. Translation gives CASSQAPGEKLFF.